This TCR beta chain was captured by sequencing in a study of CD8+ T cells in alopecia areata. Study context: Percentage of affected scalp area was the basis on which treated patients' severity was scored.

Treatment specified: oral pan-JAK inhibitor, 5-10 mg twice daily. Those with alopecia areata gave lesional scalp punch biopsies and peripheral blood. As regards this clone: Its antigen is undetermined.

The CDR3 is made up of 15 amino acids. Between the trimmed V and J ends, which lost 5 bases and 5 bases, there was a span of 18 bases. Germline V lookup: CDR1 SNHLY, CDR2 FYNNEI. The sequencing template was cDNA reverse transcribed from extracted RNA. Clones were sequenced by immunoSEQ multiplex PCR, and TCRdb holds only the in-frame ones, with some missing. The data hold fewer than 250,000 clones, with less than 65% observed a single time. Study observations and caveats: It was lesional scalp, especially alopecia totalis/universalis, that showed higher clonality than normal scalp.

This clonotype was sampled from a human donor with alopecia areata. V and J are TRBV2 and TRBJ1-1, with D possibly TRBD1 on 6 matching bases. The sequencing used CD4+ T cells sorted from blood, collected at week 24, from a patient treated with tofacitinib. The CDR3 DNA reads TGTGCCAGCAGTCTTAAACAGGGTCAAGGGACTGAAGCTTTCTTT. Translated, it gives CASSLKQGQGTEAFF.